This record covers a single TCR beta chain. This sample stems from a study of blood T cell repertoires in COVID-19. Study information: Italy, Spain and the United States were the sources of the convalescent and acute COVID-19 samples. Nucleic acid was either cDNA or gDNA, and it came from T cells, B-cell-depleted T cells, or PBMCs.

In the authors' workflow: Estimates of nucleated cell counts were drawn from the amplification of reference gene primers. The data were produced by immunoSEQ multiplex PCR, yet TCRdb's version contains in-frame clones alone and is incomplete. The V and J calls and clone size are taken from that table; D and trimming were inferred from the DNA. The repertoire includes around 97,000 clones, around 84% of them detected once, and approximately 12% sits in the top ten. Sequenced input: peripheral blood. The source of this sequence is a human donor in a cohort sampled during active COVID-19.

CDR3 sequence (DNA): TGTGCCAGTAGTACCGGTGGACAGGGGATGGTAAAACTGTTTTTT. Its protein is CASSTGGQGMVKLFF. V and J are TRBV19 and TRBJ1-4, with 9 bases fitting TRBD1. J was trimmed by 10 bases and V by 4 bases; bases with no gene match: 10. The CDR3 has 15 amino acids. CDR1 and CDR2 from the germline V gene are LNHDA and SQIVND (reference sequence).